This T cell receptor (beta chain) emerged from a study of blood T cell repertoires in COVID-19 (TCRdb year 2020). About the investigation overall: The collaborator samples originated in the United States, Italy and Spain and spanned the acute and convalescent phases of COVID-19. Samples were obtained from the ongoing ImmuneRACE study (first 160 participants) and from about 1,300 subjects provided by 6 global collaborators. The repertoires were released in a freely available public database meant as a resource for research on the immune response to SARS-CoV-2. The prospective study material was composed of cDNA or gDNA derived from T cells, B-cell-depleted T cells, or PBMCs. The dataset comprised deeply sampled blood TCRbeta repertoires from subjects exposed to, actively infected with, or recovered from COVID-19. Where available, HLA class I and class II types were taken from metadata supplied by the sample provider and were not determined by assay-based typing. A de-identified subject ID, COVID-19 status, age in years and sex were almost always included in the sample metadata.

As to this clone: It lacks a known antigen. Qualities for individual bases were not recorded, and no much larger clone is one base off.

TCRbeta CDR3 regions were amplified from genomic DNA by means of the immunoSEQ Assay, a bias-controlled multiplex PCR. The published analysis was carried out like this. The number of nucleated cells in each sample was estimated from the amplification of reference gene primers within the assay. To quantify the absolute abundance of each unique TCRbeta CDR3 rearrangement, sequence reads were collapsed and filtered. Productive Simpson clonality was computed per sample as the square root of Simpson's diversity index over productive rearrangements. Imported from immuneACCESS, the table was reduced by TCRdb to in-frame sequences with V and J called. These copies leave out some clones; in studies compared against another copy, an unresolved V gene accounts for under half, and the cause of the remainder is not known. V, J and clone size reflect that table, while D and trimming were determined from the DNA. The sample table contains more than 150,000 clones; only one count was recorded for around 79% of them. The ten largest account for around 16% of the sample.

The collaborating institutions used their own protocols to collect whole blood in K2EDTA tubes. For TCRbeta analysis, collaborators shipped samples as frozen whole blood, isolated PBMCs, or DNA extracted from either of those sample types. The paper as a whole reports these results and caveats: The amount of clinical and demographic metadata varied by source and participant and was provided uncurated.

V is reduced by 5 bases and J by 0 bases, leaving a spacing of 11 bases between them. The CDR3 spans 15 residues, from the cysteine through the phenylalanine. Only CDR3 DNA is held: 45 bases, read in frame from base 1. CDR1 and CDR2 (MDHEN, SYDVKM) derive from the germline V gene. Sequencing input: peripheral blood. The chain links TRBV28 with TRBJ2-1; TRBD2 might be the D gene, on 6 matching bases. The source of this sequence is a man between 60 and 70 years old with active or convalescent COVID-19. The CDR3: CASSRSGSSYNEQFF. In nucleotides, the sequence is TGTGCCAGCAGTCGTAGCGGTAGCTCCTACAATGAGCAGTTCTTC. When the CDR3 is completed using the reference TRBV28 and TRBJ2-1 genes on either side, the full variable domain is DVKVTQSSRYLVKRTGEKVFLECVQDMDHENMFWYRQDPGLGLRLIYFSYDVKMKEKGDIPEGYSVSREKKERFSLILESASTNQTSMYLCASSRSGSSYNEQFFGPGTRLTVL.